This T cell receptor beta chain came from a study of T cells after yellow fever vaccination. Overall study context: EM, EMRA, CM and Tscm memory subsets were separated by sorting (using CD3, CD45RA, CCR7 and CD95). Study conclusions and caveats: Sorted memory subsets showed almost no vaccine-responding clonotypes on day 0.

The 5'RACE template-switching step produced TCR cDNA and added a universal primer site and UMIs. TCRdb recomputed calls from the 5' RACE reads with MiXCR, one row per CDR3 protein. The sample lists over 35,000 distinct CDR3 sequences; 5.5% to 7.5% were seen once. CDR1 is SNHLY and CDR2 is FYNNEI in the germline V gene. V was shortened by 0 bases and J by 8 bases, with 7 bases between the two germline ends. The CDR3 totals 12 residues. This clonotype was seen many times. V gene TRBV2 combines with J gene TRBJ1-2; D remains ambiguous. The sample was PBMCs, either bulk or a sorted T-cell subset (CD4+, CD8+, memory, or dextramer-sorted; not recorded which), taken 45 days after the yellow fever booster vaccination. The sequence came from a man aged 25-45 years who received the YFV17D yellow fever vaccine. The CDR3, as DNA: TGTGCCAGCAGTGAAGCCTTCGCGGGCTACACCTTC. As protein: CASSEAFAGYTF.